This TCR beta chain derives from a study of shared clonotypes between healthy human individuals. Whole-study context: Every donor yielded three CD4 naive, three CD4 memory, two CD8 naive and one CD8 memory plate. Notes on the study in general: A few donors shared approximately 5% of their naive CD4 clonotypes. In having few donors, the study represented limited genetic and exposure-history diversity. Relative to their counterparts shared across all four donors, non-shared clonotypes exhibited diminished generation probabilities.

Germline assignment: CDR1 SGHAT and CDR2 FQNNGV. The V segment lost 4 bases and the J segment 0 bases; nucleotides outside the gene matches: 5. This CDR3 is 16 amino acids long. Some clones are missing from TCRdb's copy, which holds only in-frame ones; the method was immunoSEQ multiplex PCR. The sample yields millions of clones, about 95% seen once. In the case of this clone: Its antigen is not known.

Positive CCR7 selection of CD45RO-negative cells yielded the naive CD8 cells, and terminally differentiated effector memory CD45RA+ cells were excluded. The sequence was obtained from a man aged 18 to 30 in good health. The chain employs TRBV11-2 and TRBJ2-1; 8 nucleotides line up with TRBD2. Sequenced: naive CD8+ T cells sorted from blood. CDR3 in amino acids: CASSYRGGSSYNEQFF. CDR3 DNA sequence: TGTGCCAGCAGCTATCGGGGGGGCAGCTCCTACAATGAGCAGTTCTTC.